The entry below gives a single TCR beta chain sequence along with its context. This clone's antigen is unknown. Base qualities are not at hand, and no much larger clone is one base apart. These data originate in a study of graft-versus-host responses after intestinal transplantation (dated by TCRdb to the early 2020s). For context, the study as a whole: Multivisceral, liver-intestinal, or isolated intestinal transplants were received by the recipients. Anti-thymocyte globulin induction was given to all recipients, followed by maintenance tacrolimus and steroids for two to three years. Bulk TCR-beta CDR3 sequencing was used to track graft-versus-host and host-versus-graft alloreactive T cell clones in the graft, circulation and bone marrow after intestinal transplantation. Alloreactive clones were identified by sequencing pre-transplant mixed lymphocyte reaction products and comparing these products with unstimulated pre-transplant donor and recipient T cells. The cohort enrolled 20 to 30 intestinal transplant recipients, one of whom was a retransplant, and a few patients without pretransplant specimens were excluded. Donor T cell macrochimerism was defined as a peak of at least 4% donor T cells among recipient peripheral blood mononuclear cells. Rather than being sequenced by the commercial service, samples from a few later patients were sequenced in-house on an Illumina MiSeq and processed with MiXCR. The research as a whole found: Early after transplant, peak levels of circulating GvH clones were found to be associated with declines in HvG clones. GvH clones were detected in recipient bone marrow, and some appeared earlier in ileal mucosa or blood, consistent with an intestinal mucosal origin. The relatively low number and heterogeneity of intestinal transplant patients limited the conclusions. Patients with donor T cell macrochimerism had high GvH to HvG T cell clonal ratios in their allografts.

The CDR1 and CDR2 encoded by the germline V gene are SGDLS and YYNGEE. Including cysteine and phenylalanine, the CDR3 has 15 amino acids. The only DNA kept is the CDR3, 45 bases in frame from the first base. Relative to germline, V is missing 4 bases and J is missing 6 bases, with 11 bases of the junction outside any gene match. Receptors were amplified or captured by the immunoSEQ multiplex PCR assay. For most patients, genomic DNA was isolated with the Qiagen DNeasy Blood and Tissue Kit and shipped frozen to Adaptive Biotechnologies for TCR sequencing. High-throughput TCR-beta CDR3 sequencing of genomic DNA from most patients was performed by Adaptive Biotechnologies. The source study handled its data this way. Adaptive's ImmunoSEQ software was the source of the TCR sequencing data for over 15 patients, while three other patients were processed with MiXCR and VDJtools. To correct CD4 versus CD8 sorting errors, sequences present in both subsets at a frequency ratio below 5:1 were removed. CDR3 nucleotide sequences shared by donor and recipient were removed because the origin of these sequences could not be assigned. At least 2-fold expansion over unstimulated cells and a minimum CFSE-low frequency of 0.002% (template counts) or 0.001% (read counts) were required for clones to be classified as alloreactive. Clones detected in sequenced pre-transplant spleen, lymph node, or MLR CFSE-low populations of the donor or recipient were defined as mappable. Cumulative frequency of alloreactive clones was calculated as a percentage of all sequences weighted by copy number. Imported from immuneACCESS, the table was reduced by TCRdb to in-frame sequences with V and J called. These copies leave out some clones; in studies compared against another copy, an unresolved V gene accounts for under half, and the cause of the remainder is not known. V, J and clone size reflect that table, while D and trimming were determined from the DNA. Across this sample there are 80,000 to 90,000 clones, with 92% seen only once. Jointly, the top ten make up about 0.28% of the sample.

This specimen's time point label, per the study, means: cells obtained before transplantation from donor or recipient. CD3+CD4+ and CD3+CD8+ populations were FACS-sorted from unstimulated pre-transplant donor and recipient cells taken from spleen or lymph nodes. This sample comprised unstimulated CD4+ T cells sorted from spleen or lymph node cells, obtained before intestinal transplant. The chain uses TRBV9 and TRBJ1-1, with 8 central nucleotides matching TRBD1. The sequence came from a human donor who received an intestinal transplant. The CDR3 protein sequence reads: CASSPRDRRIAEAFF. The nucleotides are TGTGCCAGCAGCCCACGGGACAGGAGAATAGCTGAAGCTTTCTTT.